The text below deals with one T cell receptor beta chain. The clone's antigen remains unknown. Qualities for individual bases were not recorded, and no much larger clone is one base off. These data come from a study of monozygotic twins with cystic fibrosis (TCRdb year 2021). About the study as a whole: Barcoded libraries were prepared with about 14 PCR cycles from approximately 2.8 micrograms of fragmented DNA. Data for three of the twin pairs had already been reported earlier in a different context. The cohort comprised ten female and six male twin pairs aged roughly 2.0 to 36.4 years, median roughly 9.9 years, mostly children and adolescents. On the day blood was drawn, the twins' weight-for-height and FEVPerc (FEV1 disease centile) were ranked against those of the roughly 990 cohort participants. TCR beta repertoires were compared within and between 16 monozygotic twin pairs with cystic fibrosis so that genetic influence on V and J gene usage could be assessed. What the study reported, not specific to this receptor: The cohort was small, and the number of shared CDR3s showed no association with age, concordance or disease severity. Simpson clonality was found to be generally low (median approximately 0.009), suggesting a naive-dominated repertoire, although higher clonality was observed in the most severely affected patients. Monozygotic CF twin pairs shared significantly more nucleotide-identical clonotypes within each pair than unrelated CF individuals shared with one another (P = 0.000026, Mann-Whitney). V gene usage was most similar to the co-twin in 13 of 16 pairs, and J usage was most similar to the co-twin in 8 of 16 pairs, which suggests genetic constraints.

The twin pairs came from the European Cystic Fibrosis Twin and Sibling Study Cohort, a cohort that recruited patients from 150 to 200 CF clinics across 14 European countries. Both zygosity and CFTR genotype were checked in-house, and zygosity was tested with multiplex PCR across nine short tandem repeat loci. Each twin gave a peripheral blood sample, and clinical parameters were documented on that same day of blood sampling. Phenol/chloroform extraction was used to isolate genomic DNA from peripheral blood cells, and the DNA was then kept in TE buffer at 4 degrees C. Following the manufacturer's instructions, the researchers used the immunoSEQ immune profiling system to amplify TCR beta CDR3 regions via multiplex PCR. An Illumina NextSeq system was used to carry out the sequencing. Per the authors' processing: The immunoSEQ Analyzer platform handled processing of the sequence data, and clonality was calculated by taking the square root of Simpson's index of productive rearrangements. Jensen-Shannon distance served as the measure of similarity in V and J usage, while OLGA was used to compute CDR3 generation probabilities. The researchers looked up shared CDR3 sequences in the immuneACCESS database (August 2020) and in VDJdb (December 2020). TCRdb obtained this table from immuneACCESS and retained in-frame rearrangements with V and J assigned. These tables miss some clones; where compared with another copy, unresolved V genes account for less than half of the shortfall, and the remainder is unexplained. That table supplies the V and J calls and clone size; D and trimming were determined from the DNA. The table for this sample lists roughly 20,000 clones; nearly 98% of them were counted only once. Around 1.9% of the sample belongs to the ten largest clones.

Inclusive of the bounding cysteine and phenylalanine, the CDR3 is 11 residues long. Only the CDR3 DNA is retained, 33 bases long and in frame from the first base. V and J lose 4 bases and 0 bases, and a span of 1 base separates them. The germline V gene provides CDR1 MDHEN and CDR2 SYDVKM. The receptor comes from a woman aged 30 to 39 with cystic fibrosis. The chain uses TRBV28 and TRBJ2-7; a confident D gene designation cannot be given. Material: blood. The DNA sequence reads TGTGCCAGCAGTTCCTCCTACGAGCAGTACTTC. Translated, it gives CASSSSYEQYF.